The 27 T cell receptor beta chains in this list originate from one sample, sequenced in a study of CD8+ T cells in alopecia areata. Isolated RNA was reverse transcribed into cDNA used as the sequencing template. Profiling relied on immunoSEQ multiplex PCR, and the TCRdb table lists in-frame clones only, not all of them. This table has some 180,000 clones, approximately 50% appearing once. Described treatment: oral pan-JAK inhibitor, 5-10 mg twice daily. Sequences were derived from CD8+ T cells sorted from blood, sampled around week 54, from a patient treated with tofacitinib. These receptors were obtained from a human donor with alopecia areata.

J is TRBJ2-5 and V is TRBV5-1; tentative D call: TRBD2 (6 bases). Germline CDR1 reads SGHRS; CDR2 reads YFSETQ. Trimming pared 0 bases from V and 3 bases from J, leaving 15 bases between. The CDR3 sequence is 16 residues long. The CDR3 spells CASSLGRPGVEETQYF. CDR3 DNA sequence: TGCGCCAGCAGCTTGGGCCGGCCGGGGGTCGAAGAGACCCAGTACTTC.

This rearrangement joins TRBV10-3 to TRBJ1-3; D not resolved. CDR1 is ENHRY, CDR2 SYGVKD, per germline. The CDR3 has 13 residues. Trimming cost V 7 bases and J 0 bases, with 7 bases left between them. CDR3 DNA sequence: TGTGCCATCATGGAAGACTCTGGAAACACCATATATTTT. Translation: CAIMEDSGNTIYF.

The chain recombines TRBV6-1 with TRBJ2-3; D is uncertain. Germline assignment: CDR1 MNHNS and CDR2 SASEGT. V was pared by 6 bases and J by 2 bases, with 15 bases between. This CDR3 region has 15 residues. Here the CDR3 DNA reads TGTGCCAGCAGGCCCCCCGACAATTACACAGATACGCAGTATTTT. Encoded protein: CASRPPDNYTDTQYF.

This clone occurred a few times. Different DNA sequences within this sample yield the same CDR3. The chain employs TRBV4-1 and TRBJ2-7; no definite D call. Trimming took off 1 base at V and 4 bases at J, with 8 bases between the two ends. CDR3 length: 13 amino acids. Germline CDR1 and CDR2: MGHRA and YSYEKL. As DNA, the CDR3 is TGCGCCAGCAGCCAAGTAGGATCTTACGAGCAGTACTTC. Its protein is CASSQVGSYEQYF.

This clone was observed a handful of times. The chain joins TRBV27 to TRBJ2-3, with 8 bases fitting TRBD2. This CDR3 is 16 amino acids long. Trimming removed 2 bases from V and 0 bases from J; junction bases left unmatched: 4. Germline loops: CDR1 MNHEY, CDR2 SMNVEV (reference sequence). The CDR3 coding sequence is TGTGCCAGCAGTTTAGATCTAGCGGGTAGCACAGATACGCAGTATTTT. This gives the protein CASSLDLAGSTDTQYF.

The chain links TRBV4-2 to TRBJ2-7; 11 bases align to TRBD2. The germline gives CDR1 LGHNA, CDR2 YNFKEQ. This CDR3 region has 17 residues. Losses at the gene ends were 0 bases for V and 0 bases for J; bases not matched to a gene: 4. The CDR3, as DNA: TGTGCCAGCAGCCAAGACCCCGGGACTAGCGGCTCCTACGAGCAGTACTTC. Its protein product is CASSQDPGTSGSYEQYF.

This clone has only a few counts. This sequence joins TRBV19 and TRBJ2-7; 7 bases align to TRBD1. Germline V lookup: CDR1 LNHDA, CDR2 SQIVND (reference sequence). V was clipped by 7 bases and J by 3 bases; unmatched bases: 15. This CDR3 is built from 16 residues. CDR3 DNA sequence: TGTGCCAGTACCTTCACCTCCGAGACAGGGTACTACGAGCAGTACTTC. It yields the protein CASTFTSETGYYEQYF.

The rearrangement links TRBV7-9 to TRBJ2-5; TRBD1 agrees at 10 bases. This CDR3 has 14 residues. V shed 7 bases, J shed 5 bases, and the junction held 7 bases outside the gene matches. Germline CDR1 and CDR2: SEHNR and FQNEAQ (reference sequence). The CDR3: CASKAGTGEETQYF. In DNA, the CDR3 is TGTGCCAGCAAGGCCGGGACAGGGGAGGAGACCCAGTACTTC.

The chain uses TRBV5-6 and TRBJ2-7; D unresolved. CDR1 is SGHDT, CDR2 YYEEEE, per germline. With 1 base removed from V and 5 bases from J, the gap between germline ends came to 13 bases. This CDR3 comprises 14 residues. The CDR3 reads CASSLWQLVHEQYF. CDR3 nucleotides: TGTGCCAGCAGCTTGTGGCAGCTTGTCCACGAGCAGTACTTC.

This clone has a handful of counts. This chain uses TRBV30 with TRBJ1-2, with D hard to call. Between the trimmed V and J ends, which lost 4 bases and 1 base, there was a span of 19 bases. This CDR3 region has 16 residues. Germline loops: CDR1 GTSNPN, CDR2 SVGIG (reference sequence). The CDR3 reads CAWISLVGTSNYGYTF. CDR3 DNA: TGTGCCTGGATTTCATTGGTGGGCACTAGTAACTATGGCTACACCTTC.

The chain combines TRBV29-1 with TRBJ2-7; 9 bases are a match to TRBD1. The J segment lost 4 bases and the V segment lost 6 bases, leaving 13 bases of the junction unmatched. Germline V gene data show CDR1 as SQVTM and CDR2 as ANQGSEA. The CDR3 loop spans 15 amino acids. CDR3 amino acids: CSVQPVGQGGYEQYF. Here the CDR3 DNA reads TGCAGCGTCCAACCGGTGGGACAGGGCGGATACGAGCAGTACTTC.

This clone appeared a few times. The chain joins TRBV5-1 to TRBJ1-5; no definite D call. CDR3 length: 17 amino acids. Trimming left V 0 bases short and J 0 bases short, with 13 bases between. The germline gives CDR1 SGHRS, CDR2 YFSETQ. The CDR3 DNA sequence: TGCGCCAGCAGCTTGGACCCAGGCACAAGTAGCAATCAGCCCCAGCATTTT. This translates into CASSLDPGTSSNQPQHF.

This clone has more than one count but fewer than ten. This rearrangement joins TRBV10-3 to TRBJ2-4; no firm D call. Trimming removed 0 bases from V and 0 bases from J, with 15 bases in between. Germline values: CDR1 ENHRY, CDR2 SYGVKD. This CDR3 comprises 18 residues. CDR3 bases: TGTGCCATCAGTGAGTCGAGAGTCGGGCTCAAAGCCAAAAACATTCAGTACTTC. Amino acid sequence: CAISESRVGLKAKNIQYF.

This clone appeared a few times. The chain carries TRBV4-2 and TRBJ2-1; D is undetermined. This CDR3 spans 17 amino acids. Germline CDR1 reads LGHNA; CDR2 reads YNFKEQ. Trimming took off 0 bases at V and 8 bases at J, with 20 bases between the two ends. The CDR3 sequence is CASSQDGRWSFRDEQFF. CDR3 nucleotides: TGTGCCAGCAGCCAAGATGGGCGATGGTCCTTTAGGGATGAGCAGTTCTTC.

The rearrangement uses TRBV5-1 and TRBJ2-7; 7 bases align to TRBD1. With V trimmed by 4 bases and J by 4 bases, 14 bases remained unmatched. CDR1 is SGHRS and CDR2 is YFSETQ in the germline V gene. This CDR3 has 16 residues. Written as DNA, the CDR3 is TGCGCCAGCAGCCCAACAAAGACAGGGTTGAGGTACGAGCAGTACTTC. Translation gives CASSPTKTGLRYEQYF.

V gene TRBV27 combines with J gene TRBJ1-4; 7 bases fit TRBD1. This CDR3 comprises 12 residues. Germline trimming cut 5 bases from V and 14 bases from J; bases unmatched to any gene: 8. From germline, CDR1 is MNHEY and CDR2 SMNVEV (reference sequence). DNA of the CDR3: TGTGCCAGCAGTGCCAGGGGGGAGAGGCTGTTTTTT. Its protein is CASSARGERLFF.

The rearrangement links TRBV21-1 to TRBJ1-5; TRBD1, the D gene given by the table, was not confirmed from the DNA. TRBV21-1 is a documented pseudogene. CDR3 length equals 16 residues. The CDR3: CASSGRSRVGNQPQHF. The DNA of the CDR3 is TGTGCCAGCAGCGGCCGAAGCAGGGTTGGCAATCAGCCCCAGCATTTT.

The V gene is TRBV13, the J gene TRBJ1-2, with D perhaps TRBD1 (6 bases). Germline assignment: CDR1 PRHDT and CDR2 FYEKMQ (reference sequence). The CDR3 is 14 residues long. V dropped 5 bases and J dropped 8 bases, with 18 bases sitting between them. CDR3 DNA sequence: TGTGCCAGCAGCCGAGAACAGGGTTTGGGAGGCTACACCTTC. This translates into CASSREQGLGGYTF.

The chain employs TRBV9 and TRBJ2-3, with TRBD2 matching 7 bases. The CDR3 is 14 residues long. V was clipped by 2 bases and J by 2 bases; unmatched bases: 2. Germline V gene lookup returns CDR1 SGDLS and CDR2 YYNGEE. The CDR3: CASSVLADTDTQYF. For the CDR3, the DNA is TGTGCCAGCAGCGTGCTAGCGGACACAGATACGCAGTATTTT.

In this sample, this clone turned up a few times. The chain employs TRBV4-3 and TRBJ1-5; 9 bases map to TRBD1. The CDR3 sequence is 14 residues long. Unmatched junction bases numbered 8, after V lost 4 bases and J lost 10 bases. Germline-derived CDR1 and CDR2 are LGHNA and YSLEER. The CDR3 DNA reads TGCGCCAGCAGCCGCGACAGGGGGGTAGGCCCCCAGCATTTT. Its protein is CASSRDRGVGPQHF.

The chain combines TRBV4-3 with TRBJ2-2, with 10 bases aligning to TRBD2. CDR1 LGHNA and CDR2 YSLEER come from the germline V gene. The CDR3 covers 18 residues. V lost 1 base, J lost 1 base, and 6 bases stayed unmatched. This CDR3 is CASSQGPSGGLNTGELFF. The CDR3 DNA reads as TGCGCCAGCAGCCAAGGACCTAGCGGGGGCCTGAACACCGGGGAGCTGTTTTTT.

This clone was seen a handful of times. The chain employs TRBV29-1 and TRBJ2-5, with D possibly being TRBD1 (7 bases). CDR1 is SQVTM and CDR2 is ANQGSEA in the germline V gene. Trimming cost V 5 bases and J 7 bases, with 17 bases left between them. The CDR3 is 13 amino acids. The CDR3 sequence: CSVSEGARGTQYF. CDR3 nucleotide sequence: TGCAGCGTTTCGGAGGGGGCGAGGGGGACCCAGTACTTC.

V is TRBV7-2 and J is TRBJ2-3, with 7 bases lining up with TRBD2. Germline V gene sequence: CDR1 SGHTA, CDR2 FQGNSA. The junction had 6 bases not matched to a gene; V was cut back by 5 bases and J by 1 base. The CDR3 totals 15 residues. CDR3 DNA sequence: TGTGCCAGCAGCCCTATGGGGGGGGGCACAGATACGCAGTATTTT. The encoded protein is CASSPMGGGTDTQYF.

Note on this clone: In the same sample, other DNA sequences code for this CDR3. The genes are TRBV30 and TRBJ1-1; D gene unclear. The CDR3 covers 11 residues. Germline assignment: CDR1 GTSNPN and CDR2 SVGIG (reference sequence). V was clipped by 3 bases and J by 1 base, with 3 bases between them. The DNA of the CDR3 is TGTGCCTGGAGCAGGAACACTGAAGCTTTCTTT. This translates into CAWSRNTEAFF.

This clone was detected only a few times. V usage is TRBV9 and J usage is TRBJ1-1; the D is unclear. Germline CDR1 is SGDLS and CDR2 is YYNGEE. The CDR3 totals 13 residues. Between the trimmed V and J ends, which lost 0 bases and 3 bases, there was a span of 6 bases. DNA for the CDR3: TGTGCCAGCAGCGTAGGGAGGGACACTGAAGCTTTCTTT. This codes for CASSVGRDTEAFF.

The chain recombines TRBV27 with TRBJ2-7; TRBD2 agrees at 12 bases. The CDR3 loop spans 14 amino acids. Germline values: CDR1 MNHEY, CDR2 SMNVEV (reference sequence). With 10 bases clipped from V and 6 bases from J, the junction kept 10 bases outside the gene matches. CDR3 protein: CATRRLAGATEQYF. The CDR3 coding sequence is TGTGCCACCCGAAGACTAGCGGGGGCGACCGAGCAGTACTTC.

The genes are TRBV27 and TRBJ2-3; 12 bases are shared with TRBD2. This CDR3 has 15 amino acids. The germline V gene encodes CDR1 MNHEY and CDR2 SMNVEV (reference sequence). Losses at the gene ends were 7 bases for V and 5 bases for J; bases not matched to a gene: 7. CDR3 bases: TGTGCCAGCACTCTAGCGGGGGGGCCAATAGATACGCAGTATTTT. Protein sequence: CASTLAGGPIDTQYF.